The 7 T cell receptor beta chains given below trace back to one sample, sequenced in a study of cytomegalovirus exposure and HLA in healthy donors. The PCR had 60 Vbeta and 13 Jbeta primers. Profiling relied on immunoSEQ multiplex PCR, and the TCRdb table lists in-frame clones only, not all of them. This repertoire includes 70,000 or so clones. The sample taken for sequencing was PBMCs. These receptors came from a man aged 35 to 55 in good health and CMV-seronegative.

Concerning this clone: Other DNA sequences in this specimen translate into the identical CDR3. The chain uses TRBV11-2 and TRBJ2-5; a possible D gene is TRBD2 (7 bases). From germline, CDR1 is SGHAT and CDR2 FQNNGV. The CDR3 spans 14 residues. The V end lost 5 bases, the J end lost 5 bases, and 15 bases lay between the germline ends. In nucleotides, the CDR3 is TGTGCCAGCAGCCACCCCGGGGGGCGGGAGACCCAGTACTTC. Protein: CASSHPGGRETQYF.

The rearrangement links TRBV7-9 to TRBJ2-7; D not resolved. V lost 2 bases, J lost 3 bases, and 14 bases lay in between. Per germline, CDR1 SEHNR and CDR2 FQNEAQ (reference sequence). The CDR3 sequence is 15 residues long. The DNA for the CDR3 is TGTGCCAGCAGCTTAAGCGAGTGGCAGATCTACGAGCAGTACTTC. It encodes CASSLSEWQIYEQYF. Complete variable domain (other parts from reference TRBV7-9 and TRBJ2-7): DTGVSQNPRHKITKRGQNVTFRCDPISEHNRLYWYRQTLGQGPEFLTYFQNEAQLEKSRLLSDRFSAERPKGSFSTLEIQRTEQGDSAMYLCASSLSEWQIYEQYFGPGTRLTVT.

The V call is TRBV2, the J call TRBJ2-3; 14 bases align to TRBD2. The CDR3 runs 18 residues. Germline V lookup: CDR1 SNHLY, CDR2 FYNNEI. Unmatched junction bases numbered 10, after V lost 6 bases and J lost 2 bases. CDR3 nucleotide sequence: TGTGCCAGCAGGAGAGGGACTAGCGGGAGTACCCTCACAGATACGCAGTATTTT. Its translation is CASRRGTSGSTLTDTQYF.

The chain joins TRBV6-5 to TRBJ2-7, with D maybe TRBD2 (7 bases). The CDR3 is 15 residues long. The V end lost 6 bases, the J end lost 1 base, and 16 bases lay between the germline ends. Germline V gene lookup returns CDR1 MNHEY and CDR2 SVGAGI. The CDR3 coding sequence is TGTGCCAGCAGGGGGGGGGCCGACTCATCCTACGAGCAGTACTTC. Translating gives CASRGGADSSYEQYF.

The chain has TRBV27 and TRBJ2-3; D remains ambiguous. CDR3 length equals 17 residues. The V gene's germline CDR1 is MNHEY and CDR2 SMNVEV (reference sequence). V was shortened by 5 bases and J by 2 bases, with 20 bases between the two germline ends. The DNA of the CDR3 is TGTGCCAGCAGTCCCCTAGGTCGCGGTTTCAACACAGATACGCAGTATTTT. Its protein product is CASSPLGRGFNTDTQYF.

V gene TRBV19 combines with J gene TRBJ2-1; 10 nucleotides agree with TRBD1. CDR1 and CDR2 from the germline V gene are LNHDA and SQIVND (reference sequence). This CDR3 spans 13 amino acids. Unmatched junction bases numbered 5, after V lost 7 bases and J lost 8 bases. CDR3 in amino acids: CASTGQGSDEQFF. In DNA, the CDR3 is TGTGCCAGTACGGGACAGGGGAGCGATGAGCAGTTCTTC.

This chain connects TRBV7-8 to TRBJ2-5, with 8 bases matching TRBD1. Germline V gives CDR1 SGHVS, CDR2 FQNEAQ. The V segment lost 5 bases and the J segment 5 bases; nucleotides outside the gene matches: 13. CDR3 length: 16 amino acids. CDR3 bases: TGTGCCAGCAGCCCCACATTGAGGACAGGGAAGGAGACCCAGTACTTC. The encoded protein is CASSPTLRTGKETQYF.